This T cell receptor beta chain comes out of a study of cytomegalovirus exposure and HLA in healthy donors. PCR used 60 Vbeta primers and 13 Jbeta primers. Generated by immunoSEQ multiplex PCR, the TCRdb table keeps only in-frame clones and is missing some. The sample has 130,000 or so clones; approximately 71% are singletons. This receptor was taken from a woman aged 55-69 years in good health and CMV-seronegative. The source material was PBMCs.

Here the CDR3 reads CASSPLAGGQTDTQYF. The CDR3 nucleotides are TGTGCCAGCTCACCGCTAGCGGGAGGGCAGACAGATACGCAGTATTTT. This sequence joins TRBV18 and TRBJ2-3; 12 nucleotides align to TRBD2. The V gene end was trimmed by 3 bases and the J gene end by 3 bases; junction bases not matched to a gene: 4. From germline, CDR1 is KGHSH and CDR2 LQKENI. This CDR3 comprises 16 residues.